This TCR beta chain was recorded in a study of patients and donors after allogeneic stem cell transplantation. Germline V lookup: CDR1 LNHDA, CDR2 SQIVND (reference sequence). CDR3 size: 17 residues. Trimming at V came to 3 bases and at J to 6 bases, leaving 8 bases not matched to a gene. TCRdb processed the RT-PCR reads anew with MiXCR; each CDR3 protein has one entry. The sample comprises about a million distinct CDR3 sequences, more than 15% of which are singletons, and around 6% rests with the top ten. Sequencing used blood, either unsorted or a sorted T cell fraction (not recorded which). V usage is TRBV19 and J usage is TRBJ2-1, with 13 positions matching TRBD2. This TCR was recovered from a human donor who was either an allogeneic HSCT recipient or a stem cell or donor lymphocyte infusion donor (not recorded which). It is not recorded whose cells these are; they may come from a transplant donor. CDR3: CASSIFQGLAGTNEQFF. The CDR3 DNA reads as TGTGCCAGTAGTATCTTCCAGGGACTAGCGGGGACCAATGAGCAGTTCTTC.